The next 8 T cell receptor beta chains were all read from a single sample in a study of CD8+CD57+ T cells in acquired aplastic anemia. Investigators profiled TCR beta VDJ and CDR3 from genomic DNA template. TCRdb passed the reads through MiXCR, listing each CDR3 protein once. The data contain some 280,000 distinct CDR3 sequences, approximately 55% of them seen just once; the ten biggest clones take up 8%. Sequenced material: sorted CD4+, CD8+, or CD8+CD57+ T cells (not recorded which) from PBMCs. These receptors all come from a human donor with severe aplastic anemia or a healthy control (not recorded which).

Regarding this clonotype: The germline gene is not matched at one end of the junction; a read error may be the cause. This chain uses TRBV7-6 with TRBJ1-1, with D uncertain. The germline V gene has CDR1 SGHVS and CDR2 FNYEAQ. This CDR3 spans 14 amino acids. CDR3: CASSSLAGNTEAFF. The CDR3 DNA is TGTGCCAGCAGCTCTCTAGCGGGGAACACTGAGGCTTTCTTT.

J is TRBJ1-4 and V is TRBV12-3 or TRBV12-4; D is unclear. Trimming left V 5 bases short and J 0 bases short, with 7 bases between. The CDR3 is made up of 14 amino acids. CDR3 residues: CASSETATNEKLFF. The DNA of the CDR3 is TGTGCCAGCAGTGAGACTGCAACTAATGAAAAACTGTTTTTT.

The CDR3 DNA follows: TGCAGCGTTGAACCCTCCGGGGGGGAGACCCAGTACTTC. Translating gives CSVEPSGGETQYF. This chain connects TRBV29-1 to TRBJ2-5; TRBD2 aligns across 7 bases. With V trimmed by 2 bases and J by 5 bases, 5 bases remained unmatched. The V gene's germline CDR1 is SQVTM and CDR2 ANQGSEA. The CDR3 is made up of 13 amino acids.

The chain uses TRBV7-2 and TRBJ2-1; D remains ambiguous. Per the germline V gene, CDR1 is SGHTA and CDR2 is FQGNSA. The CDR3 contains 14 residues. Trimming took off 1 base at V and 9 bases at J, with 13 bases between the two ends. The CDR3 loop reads CASSLVVGSGEQFF. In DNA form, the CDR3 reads TGTGCCAGCAGCTTAGTGGTAGGGTCGGGTGAGCAGTTCTTC. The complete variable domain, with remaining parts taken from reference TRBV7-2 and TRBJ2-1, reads GAGVSQSPSNKVTEKGKDVELRCDPISGHTALYWYRQSLGQGLEFLIYFQGNSAPDKSGLPSDRFSAERTGGSVSTLTIQRTQQEDSAVYLCASSLVVGSGEQFFGPGTRLTVL.

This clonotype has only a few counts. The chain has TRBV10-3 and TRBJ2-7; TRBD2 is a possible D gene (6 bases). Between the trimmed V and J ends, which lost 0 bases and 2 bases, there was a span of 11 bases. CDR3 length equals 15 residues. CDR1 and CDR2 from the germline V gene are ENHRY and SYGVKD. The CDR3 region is CAISESEEGPYEQYF. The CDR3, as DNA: TGTGCCATCAGTGAGTCTGAGGAGGGTCCCTACGAGCAGTACTTC.

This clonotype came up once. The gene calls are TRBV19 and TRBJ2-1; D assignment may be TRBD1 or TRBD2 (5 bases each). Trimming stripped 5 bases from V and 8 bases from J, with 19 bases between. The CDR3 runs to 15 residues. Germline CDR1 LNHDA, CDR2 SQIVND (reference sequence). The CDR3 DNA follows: TGTGCCAGTAGTCTCGCCTCGGGGCCCTTGGATGAGCAGTTCTTC. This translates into CASSLASGPLDEQFF.

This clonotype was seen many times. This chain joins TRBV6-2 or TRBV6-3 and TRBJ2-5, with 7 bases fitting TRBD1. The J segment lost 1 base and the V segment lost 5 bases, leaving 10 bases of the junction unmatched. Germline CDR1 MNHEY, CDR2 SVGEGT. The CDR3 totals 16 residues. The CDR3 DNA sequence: TGTGCCAGCAGTCGGAAGACAGGGTTATTCCAAGAGACCCAGTACTTC. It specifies CASSRKTGLFQETQYF.

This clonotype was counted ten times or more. The CDR3 loop is CASSVEYSAEQFF. The CDR3 DNA reads as TGTGCCAGCAGTGTCGAGTATTCGGCTGAGCAGTTCTTC. The rearrangement uses TRBV6-4 and TRBJ2-1, with unresolved D. V was trimmed by 4 bases and J by 9 bases, leaving 13 bases between them. The CDR3 runs 13 residues. In germline, CDR1 is MRHNA, CDR2 SNTAGT.